This entry lists 11 T cell receptor beta chains sequenced from one sample in a study of beta chain features in type 1 diabetes (dated by TCRdb to 2016 to 2019). Overall results and qualifications from the work: In all four CD4+ subsets, TCRB CDR3 length was moderately but significantly shorter in type 1 diabetes patients.

Receptor amplification or capture employed the immunoSEQ multiplex PCR assay. The entire amount of isolated RNA was reverse transcribed using the High Capacity cDNA Reverse Transcription Kit, so the sequenced TCRB transcripts were expressed ones. TCRdb holds this immuneACCESS table with in-frame rearrangements only. Some clones are missing; in checked studies, unresolved V genes explain under half, and the rest has no known cause. The sample profile shows under 350,000 clones; roughly a quarter of them were found once. The top ten clonotypes cover approximately 0.011% of the sample. For these TCRs, the target antigens are not known. Sequenced input: naive CD4+ T cells from blood. What the cell subset or site label conveys for this sample: true naive CD4+ T cells. The source of these receptors is a young woman with type 1 diabetes.

This clone was detected a few times. The chain couples TRBV29-1 to TRBJ2-2, with D unresolved. Germline lookup yields CDR1 SQVTM and CDR2 ANQGSEA. The CDR3 sequence is 13 residues long. V gave up 4 bases and J gave up 6 bases, with 12 bases separating them. The CDR3 DNA reads TGCAGCGTTGTTCAGTCTGGGCCCGGGGAGCTGTTTTTT. It yields the protein CSVVQSGPGELFF.

This clone showed up just a few times. The chain combines TRBV30 with TRBJ2-2; perhaps TRBD1 as D (6 bases). V shed 1 base and J shed 7 bases, with 10 bases lying between them. Germline CDR1 GTSNPN, CDR2 SVGIG (reference sequence). The CDR3 consists of 13 residues. CDR3 in amino acids: CAWSAQGFGELFF. The DNA for the CDR3 is TGTGCCTGGAGTGCACAGGGATTCGGGGAGCTGTTTTTT.

The chain couples TRBV28 to TRBJ2-7; no firm D call. The CDR3 spans 14 residues. V was shortened by 5 bases and J by 2 bases, with 13 bases between the two germline ends. The germline gives CDR1 MDHEN, CDR2 SYDVKM. CDR3 sequence (DNA): TGTGCCAGCAGTCTCATAACTGGTACCTACGAGCAGTACTTC. Its protein product is CASSLITGTYEQYF.

This clone has just a few counts. The chain employs TRBV5-1 and TRBJ2-1; D is possibly TRBD2 (5 bases). CDR1 and CDR2 (germline): SGHRS, YFSETQ. The CDR3 runs 13 residues. Trimming shortened V by 9 bases and J by 0 bases, and 10 bases separated the two germline ends. The CDR3 nucleotides read TGCGCCACCACTAGAGACTCCTACAATGAGCAGTTCTTC. As protein: CATTRDSYNEQFF.

In its sample, this clone was seen a few times. This chain connects TRBV29-1 to TRBJ2-1, with 9 bases fitting TRBD2. The germline V gene has CDR1 SQVTM and CDR2 ANQGSEA. Trimming took 8 bases from V and 10 from J; bases not matched to a gene: 12. The length of the CDR3 is 13 residues. CDR3: CSQVAGVPEEQFF. The CDR3 coding sequence is TGCAGCCAAGTAGCGGGAGTTCCGGAAGAGCAGTTCTTC.

This chain joins TRBV28 and TRBJ2-6; D uncertain. Trimming stripped 7 bases from V and 0 bases from J, with 7 bases between. CDR1 is MDHEN, CDR2 SYDVKM, per germline. The CDR3 runs 14 residues. The CDR3 DNA sequence: TGTGCCAGCAATGGAGACTCTGGGGCCAACGTCCTGACTTTC. Translation: CASNGDSGANVLTF.

There are a few counts of this clone. The J gene is TRBJ2-3, the V gene TRBV29-1; 14 positions agree with TRBD2. The germline V gene encodes CDR1 SQVTM and CDR2 ANQGSEA. This CDR3 is built from 14 residues. With 7 bases clipped from V and 3 bases from J, the junction kept 3 bases outside the gene matches. For the CDR3, the DNA is TGCAGCGCCGGGACTAGCGGGAGTACAGATACGCAGTATTTT. It is translated as CSAGTSGSTDTQYF.

In its sample, this clone was seen a few times. This sequence joins TRBV7-2 and TRBJ1-2; the D is unclear. Germline CDR1 reads SGHTA; CDR2 reads FQGNSA. V was pared by 5 bases and J by 7 bases, with 11 bases between. This CDR3 is 12 amino acids long. This chain's CDR3 is CASSLLGRGYTF. The DNA for the CDR3 is TGTGCCAGCAGCCTCCTCGGTCGTGGCTACACCTTC.

This clone was counted a few times. The genes are TRBV7-8 and TRBJ2-1; TRBD2 agrees at 8 bases. The CDR3 sequence is 16 residues long. The germline V gene encodes CDR1 SGHVS and CDR2 FQNEAQ. The V gene end was trimmed by 7 bases and the J gene end by 0 bases; junction bases not matched to a gene: 8. The chain's CDR3 is CASNRLGLGSYNEQFF. The CDR3 DNA sequence: TGTGCCAGCAACCGCCTGGGACTAGGCTCCTACAATGAGCAGTTCTTC.

The J gene is TRBJ2-1, the V gene TRBV4-1, with TRBD2 matching over 9 bases. Germline V gene data show CDR1 as MGHRA and CDR2 as YSYEKL. V was pared by 1 base and J by 6 bases, with 4 bases of the junction left unmatched. The CDR3 is made up of 15 amino acids. The CDR3 DNA is TGCGCCAGCAGCCAAGGTAGCGGGAGTGGCAATGAGCAGTTCTTC. Translating it yields CASSQGSGSGNEQFF.

The chain recombines TRBV12-5 with TRBJ2-2, with no clear D. The V end was cut by 6 bases, the J end by 8 bases, with 7 bases between. The CDR3 length is 11 residues. Germline V gene lookup returns CDR1 LGHNT and CDR2 FRNRAP. CDR3 sequence reads: CASGAMGELFF. In nucleotides, the CDR3 is TGTGCTAGTGGAGCGATGGGGGAGCTGTTTTTT.